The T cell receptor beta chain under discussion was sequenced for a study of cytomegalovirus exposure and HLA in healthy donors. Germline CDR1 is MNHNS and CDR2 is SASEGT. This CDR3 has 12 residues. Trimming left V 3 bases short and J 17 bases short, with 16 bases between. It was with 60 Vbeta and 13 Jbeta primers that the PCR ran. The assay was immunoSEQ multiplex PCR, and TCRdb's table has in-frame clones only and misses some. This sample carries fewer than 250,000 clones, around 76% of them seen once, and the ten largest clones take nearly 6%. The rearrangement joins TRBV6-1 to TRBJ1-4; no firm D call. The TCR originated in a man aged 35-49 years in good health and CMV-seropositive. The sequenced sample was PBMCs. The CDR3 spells CASSDLSTAPFF. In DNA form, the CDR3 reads TGTGCCAGCAGTGATTTGTCAACAGCTCCATTTTTT.